These 14 T cell receptor beta chains were all obtained from the same sample, sequenced in a study of monozygotic twins with inflammatory bowel disease. TCRdb reworked the 5' RACE reads into one entry per CDR3 protein, no DNA. The sample table sets out approximately 110,000 distinct CDR3 sequences. Sequencing was carried out using blood. These receptors were taken from a human donor with ulcerative colitis or Crohn's disease, or a healthy co-twin of an affected twin (not recorded which).

V usage is TRBV6-5 and J usage is TRBJ2-1. The CDR3 spans 16 residues. Looked up from germline, CDR1 is MNHEY and CDR2 is SVGAGI. Here the CDR3 reads CASSYAGGRAYNEQFF.

The V gene is TRBV27, the J gene TRBJ2-5; as DNA is missing, the TRBD2 call by TCRdb cannot be tested. This CDR3 region has 16 residues. Germline loops: CDR1 MNHEY, CDR2 SMNVEV (reference sequence). The CDR3: CASSSRRTLVGETQYF.

This sequence joins TRBV23-1 and TRBJ2-7; TCRdb's D gene call, TRBD2, goes unchecked for lack of DNA. Being an ORF, TRBV23-1 has a function that is uncertain. This CDR3 contains 16 residues. CDR3 loop: CASSQFVSPRTHEQYF.

The rearrangement links TRBV7-3 to TRBJ2-2; the TCRdb call, TRBD1, lacks DNA for checking. The CDR3 is 16 residues long. Looked up from germline, CDR1 is SGHTA and CDR2 is FQGTGA. The CDR3 is CASSLNSGVVAGELFF. Full variable domain (remainder filled in from reference TRBV7-3 and TRBJ2-2): GAGVSQTPSNKVTEKGKYVELRCDPISGHTALYWYRQSLGQGPEFLIYFQGTGAADDSGLPNDRFFAVRPEGSVSTLKIQRTERGDSAVYLCASSLNSGVVAGELFFGEGSRLTVL.

The chain carries TRBV9 and TRBJ2-7; no DNA is available, so the TRBD1 call from TCRdb remains unchecked. CDR3 length: 15 amino acids. Germline-derived CDR1 and CDR2 are SGDLS and YYNGEE. The CDR3 loop reads CASSDPTGGSYEQYF.

The chain joins TRBV7-6 to TRBJ1-2. Germline lookup yields CDR1 SGHVS and CDR2 FNYEAQ. This CDR3 has 15 residues. The CDR3 is CASSLGRGTEDGYTF.

The chain links TRBV20-1 to TRBJ1-6. The V gene's germline CDR1 is DFQATT and CDR2 SNEGSKA (reference sequence). The CDR3 runs 13 residues. The CDR3: CSARTAGDSPLHF.

This chain uses TRBV4-3 with TRBJ1-2. Germline V gene sequence: CDR1 LGHNA, CDR2 YSLEER. The CDR3 has 16 amino acids. The chain's CDR3 is CASSQAPQAEGYGYTF.

V gene TRBV29-1 combines with J gene TRBJ2-3. CDR3 length: 12 amino acids. Germline loops: CDR1 SQVTM, CDR2 ANQGSEA. This CDR3 is CSVRPFGDTQYF.

This chain connects TRBV11-3 to TRBJ2-1; TCRdb names TRBD1, which stays unverified in the absence of DNA. Germline values: CDR1 SGHNT, CDR2 YENEEA. The length of the CDR3 is 15 residues. The chain's CDR3 is CASRDRDRDVNEQFF.

V gene TRBV12-5 combines with J gene TRBJ2-1; TCRdb returns TRBD2, unconfirmable since there is no DNA. This CDR3 has 22 residues. Germline V gives CDR1 LGHNT, CDR2 FRNRAP. CDR3 sequence reads: CASGLVPLPGLAGPSSYNEQFF.

The chain employs TRBV11-2 and TRBJ2-7. This CDR3 has 13 residues. Germline assignment: CDR1 SGHAT and CDR2 FQNNGV. CDR3 in amino acids: CASSPFGSYEQYF.

This rearrangement joins TRBV20-1 to TRBJ1-5; the D gene TCRdb calls, TRBD1, cannot be checked with no DNA. This CDR3 comprises 17 residues. Germline V lookup: CDR1 DFQATT, CDR2 SNEGSKA (reference sequence). The chain's CDR3 is CSARDLYSTGDVQPQHF.

This chain joins TRBV7-9 and TRBJ2-4. The CDR3 runs 15 residues. The germline CDR1 and CDR2 sequences are SEHNR and FQNEAQ (reference sequence). The CDR3 loop is CASGYYDLAKNIQYF.